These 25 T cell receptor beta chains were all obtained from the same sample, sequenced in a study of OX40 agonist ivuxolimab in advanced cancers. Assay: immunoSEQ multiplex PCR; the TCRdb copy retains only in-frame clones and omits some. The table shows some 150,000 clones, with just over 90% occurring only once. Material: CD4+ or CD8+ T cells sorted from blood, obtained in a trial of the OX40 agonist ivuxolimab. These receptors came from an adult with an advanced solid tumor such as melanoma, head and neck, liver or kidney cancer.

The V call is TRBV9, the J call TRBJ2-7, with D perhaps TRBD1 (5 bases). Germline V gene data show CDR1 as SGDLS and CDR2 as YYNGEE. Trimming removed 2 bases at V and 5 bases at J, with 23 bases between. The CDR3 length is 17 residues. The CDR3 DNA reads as TGTGCCAGCAGCGTCACCTCTTTTTCGGCAGGGCGGAACGAGCAGTACTTC. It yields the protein CASSVTSFSAGRNEQYF.

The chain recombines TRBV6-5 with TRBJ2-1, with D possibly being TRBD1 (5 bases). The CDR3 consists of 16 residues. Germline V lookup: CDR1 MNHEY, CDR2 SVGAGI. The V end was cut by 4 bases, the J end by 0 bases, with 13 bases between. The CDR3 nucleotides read TGTGCCAGCAGTTTTACAGGTGGCGGCTCCTACAATGAGCAGTTCTTC. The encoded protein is CASSFTGGGSYNEQFF.

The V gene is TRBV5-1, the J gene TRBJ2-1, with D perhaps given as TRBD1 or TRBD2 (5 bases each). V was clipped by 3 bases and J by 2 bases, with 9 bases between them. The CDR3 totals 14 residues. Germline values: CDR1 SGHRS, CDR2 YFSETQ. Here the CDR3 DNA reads TGCGCCAGCAGCTCCATGGGGGCCTACAATGAGCAGTTCTTC. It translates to CASSSMGAYNEQFF.

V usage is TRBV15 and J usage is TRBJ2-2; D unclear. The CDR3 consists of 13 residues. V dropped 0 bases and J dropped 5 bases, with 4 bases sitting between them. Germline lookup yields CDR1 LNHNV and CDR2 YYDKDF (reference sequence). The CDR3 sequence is CATSRDLTGELFF. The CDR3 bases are TGTGCCACCAGCAGAGATTTAACCGGGGAGCTGTTTTTT.

The CDR3 loop is CASSSSPTGDFYGYTF. CDR3 in DNA: TGTGCCAGCAGTTCCTCCCCGACAGGGGACTTCTATGGCTACACCTTC. This sequence joins TRBV6-5 and TRBJ1-2, with TRBD1 identical over 8 bases. The J segment lost 4 bases and the V segment lost 4 bases, leaving 11 bases of the junction unmatched. Germline lookup yields CDR1 MNHEY and CDR2 SVGAGI. The CDR3 extends over 16 amino acids.

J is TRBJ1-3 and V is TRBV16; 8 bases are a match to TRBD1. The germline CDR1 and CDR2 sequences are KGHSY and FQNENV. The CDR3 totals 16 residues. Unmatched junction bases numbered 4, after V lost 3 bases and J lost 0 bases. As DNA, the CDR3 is TGTGCCAGCAGCCAGGGACAGGCTTTCTCTGGAAACACCATATATTTT. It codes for CASSQGQAFSGNTIYF.

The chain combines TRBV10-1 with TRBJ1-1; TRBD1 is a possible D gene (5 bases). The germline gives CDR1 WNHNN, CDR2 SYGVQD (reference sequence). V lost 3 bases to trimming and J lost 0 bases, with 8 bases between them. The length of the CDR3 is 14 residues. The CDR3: CASSEGDMNTEAFF. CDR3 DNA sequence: TGCGCCAGCAGTGAAGGGGATATGAACACTGAAGCTTTCTTT.

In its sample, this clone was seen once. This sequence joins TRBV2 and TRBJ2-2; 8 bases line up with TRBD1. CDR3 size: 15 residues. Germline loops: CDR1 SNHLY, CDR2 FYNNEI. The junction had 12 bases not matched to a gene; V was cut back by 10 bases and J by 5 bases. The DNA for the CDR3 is TGTGCCACCCGTGGACAGGGTAGGGCGACCGGGGAGCTGTTTTTT. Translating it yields CATRGQGRATGELFF.

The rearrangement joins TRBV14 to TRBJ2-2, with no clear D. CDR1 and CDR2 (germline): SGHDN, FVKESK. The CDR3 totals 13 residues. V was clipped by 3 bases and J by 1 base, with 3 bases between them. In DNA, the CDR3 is TGTGCCAGCAGCCAGGTGAACACCGGGGAGCTGTTTTTT. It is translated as CASSQVNTGELFF.

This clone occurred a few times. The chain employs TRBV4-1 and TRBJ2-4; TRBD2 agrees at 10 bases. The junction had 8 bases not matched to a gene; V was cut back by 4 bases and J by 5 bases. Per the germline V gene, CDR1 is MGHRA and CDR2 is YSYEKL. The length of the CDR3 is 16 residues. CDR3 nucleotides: TGCGCCAGCAGCCTTAAACCGACTAGCGGGCAAAACATTCAGTACTTC. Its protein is CASSLKPTSGQNIQYF.

CDR3 in amino acids: CASGPGRGANVLTF. The CDR3 region has the DNA TGTGCCAGCGGACCGGGTCGTGGGGCCAACGTCCTGACTTTC. This chain connects TRBV6-4 to TRBJ2-6; D gene unclear. The CDR3 loop spans 14 amino acids. V lost 8 bases and J lost 3, with 11 bases in between. Germline CDR1 is MRHNA and CDR2 is SNTAGT.

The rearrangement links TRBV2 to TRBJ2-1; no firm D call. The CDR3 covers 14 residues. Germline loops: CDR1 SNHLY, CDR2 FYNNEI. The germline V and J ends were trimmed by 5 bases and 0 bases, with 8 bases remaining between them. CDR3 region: CASSPSVSYNEQFF. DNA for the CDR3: TGTGCCAGCAGTCCTTCTGTCTCCTACAATGAGCAGTTCTTC.

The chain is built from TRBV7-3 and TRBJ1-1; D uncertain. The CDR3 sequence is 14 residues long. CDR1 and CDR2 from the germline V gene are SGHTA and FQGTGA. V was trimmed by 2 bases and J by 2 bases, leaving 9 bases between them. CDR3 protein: CASSLRSGNTEAFF. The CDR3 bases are TGTGCCAGCAGCTTACGCTCGGGAAACACTGAAGCTTTCTTT. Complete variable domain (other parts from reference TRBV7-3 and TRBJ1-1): GAGVSQTPSNKVTEKGKYVELRCDPISGHTALYWYRQSLGQGPEFLIYFQGTGAADDSGLPNDRFFAVRPEGSVSTLKIQRTERGDSAVYLCASSLRSGNTEAFFGQGTRLTVV.

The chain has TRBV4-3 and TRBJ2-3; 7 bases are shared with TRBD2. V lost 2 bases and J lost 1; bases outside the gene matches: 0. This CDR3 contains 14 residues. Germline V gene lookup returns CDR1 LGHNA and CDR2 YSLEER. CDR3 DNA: TGCGCCAGCAGCCAAACTAGCGGCACAGATACGCAGTATTTT. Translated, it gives CASSQTSGTDTQYF.

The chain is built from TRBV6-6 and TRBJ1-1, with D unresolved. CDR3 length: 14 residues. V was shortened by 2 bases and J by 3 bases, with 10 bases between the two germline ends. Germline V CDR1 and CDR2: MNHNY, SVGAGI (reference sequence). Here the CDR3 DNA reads TGTGCCAGCAGTTACCTCGAAATGTACACTGAAGCTTTCTTT. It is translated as CASSYLEMYTEAFF.

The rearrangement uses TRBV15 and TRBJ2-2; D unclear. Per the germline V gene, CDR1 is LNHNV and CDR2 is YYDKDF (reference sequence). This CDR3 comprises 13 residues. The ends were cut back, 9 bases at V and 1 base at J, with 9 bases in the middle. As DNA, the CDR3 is TGTGCCACTGGATACAAGAACACCGGGGAGCTGTTTTTT. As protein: CATGYKNTGELFF. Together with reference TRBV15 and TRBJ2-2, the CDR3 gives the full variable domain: DAMVIQNPRYQVTQFGKPVTLSCSQTLNHNVMYWYQQKSSQAPKLLFHYYDKDFNNEADTPDNFQSRRPNTSFCFLDIRSPGLGDTAMYLCATGYKNTGELFFGEGSRLTVL.

CDR3 sequence (DNA): TGCAGCGTTGGGCCCAGGACAGGGAGGGATGAGCAGTTCTTC. Its translation is CSVGPRTGRDEQFF. This chain links TRBV29-1 with TRBJ2-1; tentative D call: TRBD1 (8 bases). V dropped 4 bases and J dropped 8 bases, with 18 bases sitting between them. The CDR3 is made up of 14 amino acids. From germline, CDR1 is SQVTM and CDR2 ANQGSEA.

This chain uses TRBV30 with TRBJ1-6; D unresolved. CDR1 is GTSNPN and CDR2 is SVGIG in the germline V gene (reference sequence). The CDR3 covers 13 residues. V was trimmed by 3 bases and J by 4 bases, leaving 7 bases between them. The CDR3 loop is CAWRWEYNSPLHF. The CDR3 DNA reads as TGTGCCTGGAGGTGGGAGTATAATTCACCCCTCCACTTT.

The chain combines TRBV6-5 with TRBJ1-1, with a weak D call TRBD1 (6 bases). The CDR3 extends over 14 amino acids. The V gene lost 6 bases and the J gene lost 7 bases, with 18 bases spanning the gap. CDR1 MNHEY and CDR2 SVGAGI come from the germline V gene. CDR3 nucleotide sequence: TGTGCCAGCAGAGACACAGGGATGGGCTATGAAGCTTTCTTT. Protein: CASRDTGMGYEAFF.

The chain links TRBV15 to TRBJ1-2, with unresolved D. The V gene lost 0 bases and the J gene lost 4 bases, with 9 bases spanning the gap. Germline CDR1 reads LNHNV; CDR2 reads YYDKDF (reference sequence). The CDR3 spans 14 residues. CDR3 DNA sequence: TGTGCCACCAGCAGAGACAGAGAGTTCTATGGCTACACCTTC. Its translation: CATSRDREFYGYTF.

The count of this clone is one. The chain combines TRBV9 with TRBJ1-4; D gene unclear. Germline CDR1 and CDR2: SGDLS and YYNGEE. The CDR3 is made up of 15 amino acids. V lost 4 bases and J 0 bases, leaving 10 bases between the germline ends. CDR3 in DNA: TGTGCCAGCAGCCGCGGCGGGTCAACTAATGAAAAACTGTTTTTT. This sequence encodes CASSRGGSTNEKLFF.

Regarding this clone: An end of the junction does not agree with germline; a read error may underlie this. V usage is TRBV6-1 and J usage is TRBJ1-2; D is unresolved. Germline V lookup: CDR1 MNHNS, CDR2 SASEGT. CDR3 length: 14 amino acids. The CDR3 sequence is CASSELGRIYGGGF. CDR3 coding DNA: TGTGCCAGCAGTGAATTGGGCAGGATCTATGGTGGCGGCTTC.

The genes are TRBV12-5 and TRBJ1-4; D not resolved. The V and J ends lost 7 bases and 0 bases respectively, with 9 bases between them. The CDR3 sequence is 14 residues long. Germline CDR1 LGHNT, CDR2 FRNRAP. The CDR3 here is CASVSQATNEKLFF. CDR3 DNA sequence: TGTGCTAGTGTGTCACAAGCAACTAATGAAAAACTGTTTTTT.

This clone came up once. CDR3: CASSPREAGGWDTQYF. CDR3 DNA: TGTGCCAGCAGCCCCCGGGAGGCAGGGGGTTGGGATACGCAGTATTTT. The chain uses TRBV9 and TRBJ2-3; D possibly uses TRBD1 or TRBD2 (7 bases each). The CDR3 covers 16 residues. CDR1 is SGDLS, CDR2 YYNGEE, per germline. V lost 4 bases, J lost 6 bases, and 21 bases lay in between.

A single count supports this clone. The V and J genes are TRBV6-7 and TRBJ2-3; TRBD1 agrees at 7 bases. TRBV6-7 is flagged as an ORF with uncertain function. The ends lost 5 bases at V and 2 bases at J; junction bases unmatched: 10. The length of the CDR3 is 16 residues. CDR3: CASSNPGQRYTDTQYF. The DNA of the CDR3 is TGTGCCAGCAGTAACCCGGGACAGCGATACACAGATACGCAGTATTTT.